This T cell receptor (beta chain) was obtained from a study of OX40 agonist ivuxolimab in advanced cancers. Profiled with immunoSEQ multiplex PCR; TCRdb holds only in-frame clones, not every one. The table records about 58,000 clones, 85% to 90% of them present only once. V lost 1 base and J 5 bases, leaving 8 bases between the germline ends. The CDR3 length is 13 residues. Per germline, CDR1 SGHTA and CDR2 FQGNSA. This material consisted of CD4+ or CD8+ T cells sorted from blood, taken in a trial of the OX40 agonist ivuxolimab. The TCR comes from an adult with an advanced solid tumor such as melanoma, head and neck, liver or kidney cancer. The rearrangement links TRBV7-2 to TRBJ2-5, with unresolved D. This CDR3 reads CASSLDRRETQYF. The CDR3, as DNA: TGTGCCAGCAGCTTAGATCGCCGGGAGACCCAGTACTTC.